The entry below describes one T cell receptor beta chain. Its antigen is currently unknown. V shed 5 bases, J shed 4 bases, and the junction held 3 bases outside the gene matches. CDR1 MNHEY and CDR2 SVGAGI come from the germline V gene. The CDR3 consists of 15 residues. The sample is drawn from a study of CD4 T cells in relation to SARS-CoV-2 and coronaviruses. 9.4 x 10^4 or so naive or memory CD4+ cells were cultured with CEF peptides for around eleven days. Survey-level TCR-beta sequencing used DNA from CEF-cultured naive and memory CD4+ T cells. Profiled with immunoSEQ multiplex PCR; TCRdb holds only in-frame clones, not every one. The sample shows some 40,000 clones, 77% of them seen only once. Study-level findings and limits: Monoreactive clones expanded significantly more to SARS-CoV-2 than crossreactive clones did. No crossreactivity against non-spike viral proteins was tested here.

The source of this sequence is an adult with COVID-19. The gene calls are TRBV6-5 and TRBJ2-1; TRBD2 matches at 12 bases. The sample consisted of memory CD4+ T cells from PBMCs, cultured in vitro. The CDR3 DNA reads TGTGCCAGCAGTACTAGCGGGGGGCTTTACAATGAGCAGTTCTTC. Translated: CASSTSGGLYNEQFF.